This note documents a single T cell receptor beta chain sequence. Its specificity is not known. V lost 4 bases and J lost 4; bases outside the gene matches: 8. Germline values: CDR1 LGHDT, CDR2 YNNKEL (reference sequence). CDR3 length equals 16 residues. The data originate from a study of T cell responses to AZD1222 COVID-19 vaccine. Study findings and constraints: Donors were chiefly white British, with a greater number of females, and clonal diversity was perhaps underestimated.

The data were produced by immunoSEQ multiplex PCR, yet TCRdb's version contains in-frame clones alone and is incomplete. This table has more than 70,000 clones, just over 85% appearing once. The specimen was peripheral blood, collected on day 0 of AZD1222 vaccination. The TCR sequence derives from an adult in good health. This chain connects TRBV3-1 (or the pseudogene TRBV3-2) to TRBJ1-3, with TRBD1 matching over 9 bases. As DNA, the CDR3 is TGTGCCAGCAGCCTAGGGACAGGGACCGGGGGAAACACCATATATTTT. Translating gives CASSLGTGTGGNTIYF.